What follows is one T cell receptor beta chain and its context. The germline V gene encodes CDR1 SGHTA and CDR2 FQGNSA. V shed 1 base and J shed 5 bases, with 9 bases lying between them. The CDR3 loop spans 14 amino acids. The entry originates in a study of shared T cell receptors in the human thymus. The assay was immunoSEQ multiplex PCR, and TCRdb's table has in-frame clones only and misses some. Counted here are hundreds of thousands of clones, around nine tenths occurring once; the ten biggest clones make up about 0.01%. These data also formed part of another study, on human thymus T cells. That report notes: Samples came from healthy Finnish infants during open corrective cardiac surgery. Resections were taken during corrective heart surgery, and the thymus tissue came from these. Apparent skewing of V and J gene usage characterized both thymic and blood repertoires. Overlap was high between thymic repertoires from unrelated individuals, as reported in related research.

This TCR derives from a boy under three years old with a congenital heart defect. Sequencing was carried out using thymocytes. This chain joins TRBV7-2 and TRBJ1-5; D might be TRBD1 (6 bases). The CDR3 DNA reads TGTGCCAGCAGCTTAGTTGGGGGCCATCAGCCCCAGCATTTT. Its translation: CASSLVGGHQPQHF. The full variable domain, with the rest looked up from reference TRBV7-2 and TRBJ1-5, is GAGVSQSPSNKVTEKGKDVELRCDPISGHTALYWYRQSLGQGLEFLIYFQGNSAPDKSGLPSDRFSAERTGGSVSTLTIQRTQQEDSAVYLCASSLVGGHQPQHFGDGTRLSIL.